This record covers a single TCR beta chain. These data belong to a study of blood T cell repertoires in COVID-19. Study summary: From the United States, Italy and Spain came samples of acute and convalescent COVID-19.

This study enrolled people aged 18 to 89 from approximately 25 US geographic areas. Allocation to cohorts depended on clinical history reported by the participants. Per the original data handling: Amplifying reference gene primers gave estimates of nucleated cell counts. Assay used: immunoSEQ multiplex PCR; TCRdb lists only in-frame clones, some missing. Clonal size and the V and J genes are those of that table, whereas D and trimming came from the DNA. The profile shows about 280,000 clones, 75% to 90% of them singletons. The CDR3 runs to 16 residues. Germline V lookup: CDR1 LNHDA, CDR2 SQIVND (reference sequence). V lost 3 bases to trimming and J lost 2 bases, with 16 bases between them.

The chain recombines TRBV19 with TRBJ1-2, with D tentatively TRBD1 (5 bases). The source of this sequence is a woman aged 45-60 years who had recovered from COVID-19. The sample was PBMCs or T cells enriched from blood (not recorded which). The CDR3 bases are TGTGCCAGTAGTATCCCCGGGGGATCGGGAAACTATGGCTACACCTTC. Its protein product is CASSIPGGSGNYGYTF.